This entry lists 6 T cell receptor beta chains sequenced from one sample in a study of blood T cells in healthy people across ages. The authors ran a second PCR of about 6 to 11 cycles using a sample-barcoded 5' primer and a J-beta primer mix. TCRdb re-derived calls from the 5' RACE reads in MiXCR, one entry per CDR3 protein. The sample has over a million distinct CDR3 sequences; 59% are singletons. The sample consisted of blood. The receptors stem from a man aged 18 to 29 in good health.

This clonotype was counted only a few times. This chain connects TRBV4-1 to TRBJ2-1; perhaps TRBD2 as D (5 bases). CDR1 is MGHRA, CDR2 YSYEKL, per germline. V was shortened by 1 base and J by 6 bases, with 10 bases between the two germline ends. The CDR3 covers 14 residues. The DNA of the CDR3 is TGCGCCAGCAGCCAAGCCCTAAGCGGCAATGAGCAGTTCTTC. Translating gives CASSQALSGNEQFF.

The J gene is TRBJ2-7, the V gene TRBV6-5; D may correspond to TRBD1 or TRBD2 (5 bases each). The DNA end favors TRBJ2-5, so the J call may be wrong. The germline V gene has CDR1 MNHEY and CDR2 SVGAGI. The CDR3 extends over 11 amino acids. This CDR3 reads CGTGREETQYF. The CDR3 DNA follows: TGTGGGACGGGGCGTGAGGAGACCCAGTACTTC.

The rearrangement joins TRBV27 to TRBJ2-4; the match to TRBD1 covers 10 bases. The DNA end favors TRBJ2-7, so the J call may be wrong. The V gene's germline CDR1 is MNHEY and CDR2 SMNVEV (reference sequence). CDR3 length equals 16 residues. CDR3 bases: TGTGCCAGCAGTTTACTGGGACAGGGGAGGGCCTACGAGCAGTACTTC. Translated, it gives CASSLLGQGRAYEQYF.

As concerns this clonotype: This may stem from a read error, because a much larger clone lies one nucleotide away. The J gene is TRBJ2-1, the V gene TRBV29-1, with 8 bases matching TRBD2. V shed 4 bases and J 2 bases; nucleotides not matched to a gene: 1. This CDR3 comprises 13 residues. CDR1 and CDR2 from the germline V gene are SQVTM and ANQGSEA. CDR3 amino acids: CSVGGRTYNEQFF. In nucleotides, the CDR3 is TGCAGCGTTGGCGGGAGGACCTACAATGAGCAGTTCTTC.

The CDR3 DNA is TGTGCCACCAGCAGAGATCAGGGTTCCTACAATGAGCAGTTCTTC. This encodes CATSRDQGSYNEQFF. This chain connects TRBV15 to TRBJ2-1, with D possibly TRBD1 on 5 matching bases. Between the trimmed V and J ends, which lost 0 bases and 1 base, there was a span of 7 bases. CDR3 length: 15 residues. Germline CDR1 is LNHNV and CDR2 is YYDKDF (reference sequence).

The J gene is TRBJ1-1, the V gene TRBV4-1; 9 bases line up with TRBD1. Germline loops: CDR1 MGHRA, CDR2 YSYEKL. The CDR3 runs 15 residues. The V gene end was trimmed by 2 bases and the J gene end by 3 bases; junction bases not matched to a gene: 4. DNA of the CDR3: TGCGCCAGCAGCCAAACAGGGGGCGGGGACACTGAAGCTTTCTTT. Residues: CASSQTGGGDTEAFF.